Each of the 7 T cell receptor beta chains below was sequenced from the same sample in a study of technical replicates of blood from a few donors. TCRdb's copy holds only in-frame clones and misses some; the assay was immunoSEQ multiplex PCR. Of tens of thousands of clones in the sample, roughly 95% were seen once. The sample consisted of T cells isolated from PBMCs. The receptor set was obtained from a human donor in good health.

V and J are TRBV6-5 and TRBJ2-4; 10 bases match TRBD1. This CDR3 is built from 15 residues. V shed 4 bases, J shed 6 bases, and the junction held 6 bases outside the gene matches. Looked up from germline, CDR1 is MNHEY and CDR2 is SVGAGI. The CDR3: CASSSTRTGGNIQYF. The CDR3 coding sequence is TGTGCCAGCAGTTCGACCAGGACAGGGGGAAACATTCAGTACTTC.

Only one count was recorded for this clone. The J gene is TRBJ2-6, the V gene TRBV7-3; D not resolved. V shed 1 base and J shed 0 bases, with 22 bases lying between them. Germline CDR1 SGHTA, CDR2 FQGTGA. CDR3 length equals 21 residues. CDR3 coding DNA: TGTGCCAGCAGCTTAAGTCCCAGAAACTATATGCCCGACTCTGGGGCCAACGTCCTGACTTTC. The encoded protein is CASSLSPRNYMPDSGANVLTF.

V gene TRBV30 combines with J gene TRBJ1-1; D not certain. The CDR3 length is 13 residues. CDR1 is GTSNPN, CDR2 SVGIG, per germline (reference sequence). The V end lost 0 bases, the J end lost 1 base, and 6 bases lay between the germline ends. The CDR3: CAWSVEGNTEAFF. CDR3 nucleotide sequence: TGTGCCTGGAGTGTCGAGGGGAACACTGAAGCTTTCTTT. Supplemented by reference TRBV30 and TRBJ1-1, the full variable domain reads SQTIHQWPATLVQPVGSPLSLECTVEGTSNPNLYWYRQAAGRGLQLLFYSVGIGQISSEVPQNLSASRPQDRQFILSSKKLLLSDSGFYLCAWSVEGNTEAFFGQGTRLTVV.

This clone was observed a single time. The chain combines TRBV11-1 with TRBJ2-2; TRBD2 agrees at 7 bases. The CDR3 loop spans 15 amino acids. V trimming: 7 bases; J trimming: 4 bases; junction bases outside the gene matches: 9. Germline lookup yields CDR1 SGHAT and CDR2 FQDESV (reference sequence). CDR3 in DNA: TGTGCCAGCACCCCGTTGGCTAGCGGCACCGGGGAGCTGTTTTTT. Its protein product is CASTPLASGTGELFF.

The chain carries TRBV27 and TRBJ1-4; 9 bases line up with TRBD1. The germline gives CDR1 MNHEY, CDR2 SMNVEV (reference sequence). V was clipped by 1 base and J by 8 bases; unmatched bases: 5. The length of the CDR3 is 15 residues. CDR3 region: CASSLFGTGFEKLFF. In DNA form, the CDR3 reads TGTGCCAGCAGTTTATTTGGGACAGGGTTCGAAAAACTGTTTTTT.

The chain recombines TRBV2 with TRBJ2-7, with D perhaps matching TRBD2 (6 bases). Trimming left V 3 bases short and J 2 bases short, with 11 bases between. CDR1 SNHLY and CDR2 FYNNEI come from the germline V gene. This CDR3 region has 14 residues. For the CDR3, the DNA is TGTGCCAGCAGTGACGGGACTTTAACCTACGAGCAGTACTTC. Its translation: CASSDGTLTYEQYF. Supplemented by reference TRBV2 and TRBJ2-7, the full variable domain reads EPEVTQTPSHQVTQMGQEVILRCVPISNHLYFYWYRQILGQKVEFLVSFYNNEISEKSEIFDDQFSVERPDGSNFTLKIRSTKLEDSAMYFCASSDGTLTYEQYFGPGTRLTVT.

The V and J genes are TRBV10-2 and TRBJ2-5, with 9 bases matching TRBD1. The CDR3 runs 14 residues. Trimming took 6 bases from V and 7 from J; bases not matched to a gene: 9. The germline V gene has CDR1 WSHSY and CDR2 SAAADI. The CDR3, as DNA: TGCGCCAGCAGAGGGGACAGGGCGCCTCGGACCCAGTACTTC. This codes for CASRGDRAPRTQYF.